The next 30 T cell receptor beta chains were all read from a single sample in a study of CD8+ T cells in alopecia areata. Treatment noted: oral pan-JAK inhibitor, 5-10 mg twice daily. RNA was isolated and reverse transcribed to cDNA, the sequencing template. The method was immunoSEQ multiplex PCR; TCRdb's version includes in-frame clones alone and lacks a portion of them. The sample lists under 350,000 clones; 58% were seen once. The sequencing used CD4+ T cells sorted from blood, collected at week 24, from a patient treated with tofacitinib. These receptors were taken from a human donor with alopecia areata.

The V call is TRBV9, the J call TRBJ2-5, with D tentatively TRBD2 (5 bases). CDR3 length: 14 residues. V was clipped by 4 bases and J by 7 bases, with 17 bases between them. Germline values: CDR1 SGDLS, CDR2 YYNGEE. CDR3 amino acids: CASSRYESEGTQYF. For the CDR3, the DNA is TGTGCCAGCAGCCGGTATGAGTCTGAGGGGACCCAGTACTTC. Full variable domain (outside the CDR3, taken from reference TRBV9 and TRBJ2-5): DSGVTQTPKHLITATGQRVTLRCSPRSGDLSVYWYQQSLDQGLQFLIQYYNGEERAKGNILERFSAQQFPDLHSELNLSSLELGDSALYFCASSRYESEGTQYFGPGTRLLVL.

The rearrangement uses TRBV30 and TRBJ2-7, with D possibly TRBD1 on 5 matching bases. Germline lookup yields CDR1 GTSNPN and CDR2 SVGIG (reference sequence). V was pared by 0 bases and J by 8 bases, with 11 bases between. This CDR3 has 12 amino acids. CDR3 sequence: CAWSVQGNKQYF. In DNA form, the CDR3 reads TGTGCCTGGAGTGTTCAGGGCAATAAGCAGTACTTC.

V gene TRBV4-1 combines with J gene TRBJ1-6; the match to TRBD1 covers 7 bases. Germline lookup yields CDR1 MGHRA and CDR2 YSYEKL. The CDR3 contains 15 residues. With 4 bases clipped from V and 5 bases from J, the junction kept 5 bases outside the gene matches. CDR3 sequence (DNA): TGCGCCAGCAGCCTTGGACAGGCCGATAATTCACCCCTCCACTTT. This encodes CASSLGQADNSPLHF.

This CDR3 reads CASRGAGGNTGELFF. CDR3 coding DNA: TGCGCCAGCAGAGGGGCCGGTGGGAACACCGGGGAGCTGTTTTTT. V usage is TRBV5-1 and J usage is TRBJ2-2, with a weak D call TRBD1 (5 bases). The CDR3 has 15 amino acids. From germline, CDR1 is SGHRS and CDR2 YFSETQ. Trimming left V 5 bases short and J 1 base short, with 12 bases between.

This clone was detected once. V usage is TRBV18 and J usage is TRBJ1-2, with D possibly TRBD1 on 6 matching bases. Germline V gene lookup returns CDR1 KGHSH and CDR2 LQKENI. The length of the CDR3 is 15 residues. The germline V and J ends were trimmed by 7 bases and 4 bases, with 19 bases remaining between them. For the CDR3, the DNA is TGTGCCAGCTTCACCACCCCGGACAGCCGCTATGGCTACACCTTC. Protein: CASFTTPDSRYGYTF.

The CDR3 sequence is CALRGQQETQYF. In DNA form, the CDR3 reads TGTGCCCTGCGGGGACAGCAAGAGACCCAGTACTTC. The chain recombines TRBV2 with TRBJ2-5; a weak D match, TRBD1 (7 bases). The CDR3 has 12 amino acids. Germline-derived CDR1 and CDR2 are SNHLY and FYNNEI. Trimming cost V 11 bases and J 2 bases, with 12 bases left between them.

The chain combines TRBV2 with TRBJ1-2; D possibly corresponds to TRBD1 (6 bases). Germline lookup yields CDR1 SNHLY and CDR2 FYNNEI. CDR3 size: 13 residues. V lost 6 bases, J lost 8 bases, and 16 bases lay in between. CDR3 residues: CASRANRAGGYTF. CDR3 sequence (DNA): TGTGCCAGCAGAGCTAACAGGGCGGGCGGCTACACCTTC.

This clone was picked up a small number of times. The chain uses TRBV4-3 and TRBJ2-2; 10 nucleotides match TRBD2. The CDR3 spans 17 residues. Germline CDR1 and CDR2: LGHNA and YSLEER. V dropped 4 bases and J dropped 1; count of bases not matched to a gene: 6. The CDR3 region has the DNA TGCGCCAGCAGCCCCTGGGGACTAGCGAGGAACACCGGGGAGCTGTTTTTT. It codes for CASSPWGLARNTGELFF.

This clone was found a few times. The chain links TRBV7-9 to TRBJ1-5; 7 positions agree with TRBD1. The CDR3 runs to 15 residues. Germline V gives CDR1 SEHNR, CDR2 FQNEAQ (reference sequence). V dropped 5 bases and J dropped 4; count of bases not matched to a gene: 8. The CDR3 sequence: CASSAQTGLNQPQHF. DNA for the CDR3: TGTGCCAGCAGCGCACAGACAGGGTTAAATCAGCCCCAGCATTTT.

V usage is TRBV15 and J usage is TRBJ2-7; D may be TRBD1 or TRBD2 (6 bases each). Trimming cost V 4 bases and J 5 bases, with 15 bases left between them. CDR1 and CDR2 from the germline V gene are LNHNV and YYDKDF (reference sequence). The CDR3 totals 14 residues. The CDR3 DNA is TGTGCCACCAGCAAGATTGGGGGGCGAAACGAGCAGTACTTC. As protein: CATSKIGGRNEQYF. The full variable domain, its missing parts supplied by reference TRBV15 and TRBJ2-7, is DAMVIQNPRYQVTQFGKPVTLSCSQTLNHNVMYWYQQKSSQAPKLLFHYYDKDFNNEADTPDNFQSRRPNTSFCFLDIRSPGLGDTAMYLCATSKIGGRNEQYFGPGTRLTVT.

The sample holds a few counts of this clone. This chain uses TRBV7-9 with TRBJ1-6, with a tentative D call TRBD1 (6 bases). The ends were cut back, 1 base at V and 6 bases at J, with 10 bases in the middle. The CDR3 contains 15 residues. The germline CDR1 and CDR2 sequences are SEHNR and FQNEAQ (reference sequence). The CDR3 reads CASSLDAGVNSPLHF. The CDR3 DNA follows: TGTGCCAGCAGCTTAGACGCAGGGGTTAATTCACCCCTCCACTTT.

This clone was observed a few times. This chain connects TRBV5-1 to TRBJ2-7, with TRBD1 identical over 8 bases. V dropped 4 bases and J dropped 0; count of bases not matched to a gene: 6. The CDR3 is 15 residues long. Looked up from germline, CDR1 is SGHRS and CDR2 is YFSETQ. The CDR3, as DNA: TGCGCCAGCAGCAGACCGGGACAGGCCTCCTACGAGCAGTACTTC. It encodes CASSRPGQASYEQYF.

This clone was observed a handful of times. The V and J genes are TRBV7-2 and TRBJ2-3, with TRBD1 as a possible D gene (6 bases). CDR1 is SGHTA, CDR2 FQGNSA, per germline. The CDR3 runs 15 residues. V shed 5 bases and J shed 3 bases, with 15 bases lying between them. CDR3 in DNA: TGTGCCAGCAGCACTTACAGGGTTTTGACAGATACGCAGTATTTT. Translation gives CASSTYRVLTDTQYF.

The chain joins TRBV5-1 to TRBJ1-1, with unresolved D. Germline V CDR1 and CDR2: SGHRS, YFSETQ. There are 13 residues in the CDR3. V was trimmed by 4 bases and J by 8 bases, leaving 15 bases between them. The CDR3, as DNA: TGCGCCAGCAGCCTGCGGTATCGAGGAGAAGCTTTCTTT. Translation: CASSLRYRGEAFF.

The chain couples TRBV29-1 to TRBJ1-2; 8 bases map to TRBD1. Germline-derived CDR1 and CDR2 are SQVTM and ANQGSEA. The junction had 24 bases not matched to a gene; V was cut back by 1 base and J by 8 bases. The CDR3 runs to 19 residues. The CDR3 reads CSVEGPLFNGQGGGFGYTF. CDR3 bases: TGCAGCGTTGAAGGGCCCCTCTTCAATGGACAGGGCGGAGGGTTCGGCTACACCTTC. Looking up the rest from reference TRBV29-1 and TRBJ1-2 gives the full variable domain: SAVISQKPSRDICQRGTSLTIQCQVDSQVTMMFWYRQQPGQSLTLIATANQGSEATYESGFVIDKFPISRPNLTFSTLTVSNMSPEDSSIYLCSVEGPLFNGQGGGFGYTFGSGTRLTVV.

The J gene is TRBJ2-5, the V gene TRBV30; D not resolved. The CDR3 consists of 11 residues. Germline V gives CDR1 GTSNPN, CDR2 SVGIG (reference sequence). The V and J ends lost 3 bases and 3 bases respectively, with 5 bases between them. The CDR3 DNA sequence: TGTGCCTGGAGGGAAAAAGAGACCCAGTACTTC. As protein: CAWREKETQYF. Full variable domain (outside the CDR3, taken from reference TRBV30 and TRBJ2-5): SQTIHQWPATLVQPVGSPLSLECTVEGTSNPNLYWYRQAAGRGLQLLFYSVGIGQISSEVPQNLSASRPQDRQFILSSKKLLLSDSGFYLCAWREKETQYFGPGTRLLVL.

The sample holds many counts of this clone. The rearrangement uses TRBV6-1 and TRBJ2-2; D perhaps matches TRBD2 (6 bases). Germline V gene sequence: CDR1 MNHNS, CDR2 SASEGT. V was pared by 3 bases and J by 6 bases, with 26 bases between. This CDR3 has 19 residues. The CDR3 is CASSDKAGRSSALPGELFF. The CDR3 bases are TGTGCCAGCAGTGATAAGGCGGGGCGGTCTTCAGCCCTTCCCGGGGAGCTGTTTTTT.

The chain joins TRBV5-1 to TRBJ2-2; perhaps TRBD2 as D (5 bases). The ends were cut back, 5 bases at V and 6 bases at J, with 8 bases in the middle. Germline CDR1 is SGHRS and CDR2 is YFSETQ. CDR3 length: 12 residues. This chain's CDR3 is CASSSEAGELFF. The DNA for the CDR3 is TGCGCCAGCAGTTCGGAGGCCGGGGAGCTGTTTTTT.

J is TRBJ1-3 and V is TRBV30, with D perhaps matching TRBD1 (6 bases). With 0 bases removed from V and 6 bases from J, the gap between germline ends came to 9 bases. CDR1 and CDR2 (germline): GTSNPN, SVGIG (reference sequence). This CDR3 spans 13 amino acids. The CDR3 reads CAWSVQGENTIYF. CDR3 DNA: TGTGCCTGGAGTGTACAGGGAGAAAACACCATATATTTT.

The rearrangement links TRBV19 to TRBJ2-6; D not resolved. The V gene lost 5 bases and the J gene lost 0 bases, with 11 bases spanning the gap. The CDR3 totals 16 residues. The germline V gene has CDR1 LNHDA and CDR2 SQIVND (reference sequence). CDR3 DNA sequence: TGTGCCAGTAGTCCGACAATTCACTCTGGGGCCAACGTCCTGACTTTC. Residues: CASSPTIHSGANVLTF.

This sequence joins TRBV18 and TRBJ2-6; either TRBD1 or TRBD2 may supply D (5 bases each). V lost 4 bases and J 13 bases, leaving 14 bases between the germline ends. This CDR3 contains 13 residues. Germline CDR1 and CDR2: KGHSH and LQKENI. DNA for the CDR3: TGTGCCAGCTCACTGGGACGGACCTTTGTCCTGACTTTC. Translated, it gives CASSLGRTFVLTF.

The chain combines TRBV6-6 with TRBJ1-3; TRBD1 might be the D (5 bases). CDR3 length: 15 residues. CDR1 and CDR2 (germline): MNHNY, SVGAGI (reference sequence). V was clipped by 8 bases and J by 0 bases, with 14 bases between them. The CDR3 reads CASVVGTHSGNTIYF. The CDR3 nucleotides read TGTGCCAGCGTCGTCGGGACCCACTCTGGAAACACCATATATTTT.

J is TRBJ2-1 and V is TRBV10-3; 9 bases line up with TRBD2. The CDR3 runs to 15 residues. Germline V CDR1 and CDR2: ENHRY, SYGVKD. The V gene end was trimmed by 4 bases and the J gene end by 8 bases; junction bases not matched to a gene: 9. CDR3 in amino acids: CAISAQRGAGDEQFF. The DNA for the CDR3 is TGTGCCATCAGTGCTCAGCGGGGGGCCGGGGATGAGCAGTTCTTC.

The chain couples TRBV6-6 to TRBJ1-6; the D is unclear. From germline, CDR1 is MNHNY and CDR2 SVGAGI (reference sequence). Trimming left V 2 bases short and J 10 bases short, with 9 bases between. CDR3 size: 13 residues. CDR3 loop: CASSYEWRSPLHF. CDR3 DNA sequence: TGTGCCAGCAGTTACGAATGGAGATCACCCCTCCACTTT.

This chain links TRBV4-2 with TRBJ2-5, with TRBD1 matching over 10 bases. Losses at the gene ends were 4 bases for V and 2 bases for J; bases not matched to a gene: 4. Looked up from germline, CDR1 is LGHNA and CDR2 is YNFKEQ. This CDR3 has 15 amino acids. The CDR3 sequence: CASSPRDRGQETQYF. CDR3 bases: TGTGCCAGCAGCCCGAGGGACAGGGGACAAGAGACCCAGTACTTC.

This chain connects TRBV5-1 to TRBJ2-5, with D perhaps matching TRBD2 (6 bases). Trimming took off 0 bases at V and 2 bases at J, with 20 bases between the two ends. From germline, CDR1 is SGHRS and CDR2 YFSETQ. CDR3 length equals 18 residues. The CDR3 nucleotides are TGCGCCAGCAGCTTGGACCCCAGGAGGGATAGGGCTCAAGAGACCCAGTACTTC. It translates to CASSLDPRRDRAQETQYF.

This clone was recorded at least ten times. V and J are TRBV11-2 and TRBJ2-2; 7 bases are shared with TRBD2. The CDR3 is 14 amino acids. Looked up from germline, CDR1 is SGHAT and CDR2 is FQNNGV. With V trimmed by 3 bases and J by 3 bases, 1 base remained unmatched. The CDR3 protein is CASSFSGYTGELFF. CDR3 in DNA: TGTGCCAGCAGCTTTAGCGGGTACACCGGGGAGCTGTTTTTT.

The chain uses TRBV5-1 and TRBJ2-7, with TRBD1 matching 8 bases. The CDR3 is 13 residues long. Losses at the gene ends were 9 bases for V and 4 bases for J; bases not matched to a gene: 9. Germline CDR1 reads SGHRS; CDR2 reads YFSETQ. Here the CDR3 DNA reads TGCGCCACCTCAATTGGACAGGGATACGAGCAGTACTTC. It codes for CATSIGQGYEQYF.

In its sample, this clone was seen a few times. This rearrangement joins TRBV4-1 to TRBJ2-1; TRBD1 might be the D (5 bases). The ends were cut back, 1 base at V and 8 bases at J, with 12 bases in the middle. The CDR3 is 14 residues long. CDR1 is MGHRA and CDR2 is YSYEKL in the germline V gene. The CDR3 spells CASSQVQQGYEQFF. CDR3 DNA: TGCGCCAGCAGCCAAGTCCAGCAGGGCTATGAGCAGTTCTTC.

V and J are TRBV5-1 and TRBJ1-1, with D unclear. The germline V gene has CDR1 SGHRS and CDR2 YFSETQ. The CDR3 is 14 amino acids. The V and J ends lost 4 bases and 6 bases respectively, with 16 bases between them. The CDR3 DNA follows: TGCGCCAGCAGCCGGCCATCGCCTCGCGCTGAAGCTTTCTTT. Protein product: CASSRPSPRAEAFF.